This is a list of T cell receptor beta chains from one sample in a study of OX40 agonist ivuxolimab in advanced cancers. Here immunoSEQ multiplex PCR was the method, and the copy in TCRdb shows in-frame clones only, minus some. The sample holds 20,000 to 25,000 clones, 81% seen once. This material consisted of CD4+ or CD8+ T cells sorted from blood, taken in a trial of the OX40 agonist ivuxolimab. The receptors derive from an adult with an advanced solid tumor such as melanoma, head and neck, liver or kidney cancer. Each CDR3 is given with its conserved first and last residue. Fields, in order: CDR3 protein, CDR3 DNA, D gene, V gene, J gene, clone size. D genes are given only for firm matches. Only part of the rows carry a size: once, few, many, or a class if the clone is expanded.

CDR3aa: CASSQSGNQPQHF
CDR3nt: TGCGCCAGCAGCCAATCCGGAAATCAGCCCCAGCATTTT
d_gene: -
v_gene: TRBV4-1
j_gene: TRBJ1-5
abundance: many

CDR3aa: CASSGGGNTIYF
CDR3nt: TGTGCCAGCAGTGGGGGGGGAAACACCATATATTTT
d_gene: -
v_gene: TRBV27
j_gene: TRBJ1-3
abundance: once

CDR3aa: CASSPMGGNGDTQYF
CDR3nt: TGTGCCAGCAGCCCCATGGGAGGGAATGGGGATACGCAGTATTTT
d_gene: TRBD2
v_gene: TRBV7-6
j_gene: TRBJ2-3
abundance: -

CDR3aa: CASSDEVEPNYGYTF
CDR3nt: TGTGCCAGCAGTGATGAAGTGGAACCTAACTATGGCTACACCTTC
d_gene: -
v_gene: TRBV2
j_gene: TRBJ1-2
abundance: -

CDR3aa: CASSLWASGAITDTQYF
CDR3nt: TGTGCCAGCAGCTTATGGGCTAGCGGGGCGATCACAGATACGCAGTATTTT
d_gene: TRBD2
v_gene: TRBV7-8
j_gene: TRBJ2-3
abundance: -

CDR3aa: CASSLTGRAEAFF
CDR3nt: TGTGCCAGCAGCCTGACAGGGCGCGCTGAAGCTTTCTTT
d_gene: TRBD1
v_gene: TRBV28
j_gene: TRBJ1-1
abundance: -

CDR3aa: CASGPRRVDYGYTF
CDR3nt: TGTGCCAGCGGGCCGAGGAGGGTGGACTATGGCTACACCTTC
d_gene: -
v_gene: TRBV27
j_gene: TRBJ1-2
abundance: -

CDR3aa: CASSSLDEGADTQYF
CDR3nt: TGTGCCAGCAGTTCGCTAGACGAAGGAGCAGATACGCAGTATTTT
d_gene: -
v_gene: TRBV28
j_gene: TRBJ2-3
abundance: once

CDR3aa: CATRWGNEKLFF
CDR3nt: TGTGCCACCAGATGGGGTAATGAAAAACTGTTTTTT
d_gene: -
v_gene: TRBV15
j_gene: TRBJ1-4
abundance: -

CDR3aa: CASSQLRGKETQYF
CDR3nt: TGTGCCAGCAGCCAACTTCGAGGGAAGGAGACCCAGTACTTC
d_gene: -
v_gene: TRBV14
j_gene: TRBJ2-5
abundance: -

CDR3aa: CASKEGLAGDKQYF
CDR3nt: TGTGCCAGCAAGGAGGGACTAGCGGGAGATAAGCAGTACTTC
d_gene: TRBD2
v_gene: TRBV6-1
j_gene: TRBJ2-7
abundance: -

CDR3aa: CASSQGDLSGDTEAFF
CDR3nt: TGTGCCAGCAGTCAGGGCGATCTGAGTGGGGACACTGAAGCTTTCTTT
d_gene: -
v_gene: TRBV28
j_gene: TRBJ1-1
abundance: -

CDR3aa: CASSPGGWETQYF
CDR3nt: TGTGCCAGCAGCCCGGGGGGATGGGAGACCCAGTACTTC
d_gene: TRBD2
v_gene: TRBV7-6
j_gene: TRBJ2-5
abundance: -

CDR3aa: CASSSQGAGTDTQYF
CDR3nt: TGTGCCAGCAGCTCGCAGGGGGCCGGCACAGATACGCAGTATTTT
d_gene: TRBD1
v_gene: TRBV7-6
j_gene: TRBJ2-3
abundance: -

CDR3aa: CASSLGHVDEKLFF
CDR3nt: TGCGCCAGCAGCTTAGGGCACGTTGATGAAAAACTGTTTTTT
d_gene: -
v_gene: TRBV5-1
j_gene: TRBJ1-4
abundance: -

CDR3aa: CASSQVKSYGYTF
CDR3nt: TGCGCCAGCAGCCAAGTTAAATCGTATGGCTACACCTTC
d_gene: -
v_gene: TRBV4-1
j_gene: TRBJ1-2
abundance: -

CDR3aa: CASSLADLHHANYGYTF
CDR3nt: TGTGCCAGCAGCTTGGCGGATCTACACCATGCTAACTATGGCTACACCTTC
d_gene: -
v_gene: TRBV5-6
j_gene: TRBJ1-2
abundance: -

CDR3aa: CASSELAGLNEQFF
CDR3nt: TGTGCCAGCAGTGAGCTAGCGGGTCTCAATGAGCAGTTCTTC
d_gene: TRBD2
v_gene: TRBV27
j_gene: TRBJ2-1
abundance: -

CDR3aa: CASSFGVQGANTGELFF
CDR3nt: TGTGCCAGCAGCTTCGGTGTACAGGGCGCGAACACCGGGGAGCTGTTTTTT
d_gene: -
v_gene: TRBV4-2
j_gene: TRBJ2-2
abundance: -

CDR3aa: CASSAPLDRGYEDGYTF
CDR3nt: TGCGCCAGCAGCGCACCCCTTGACAGGGGCTACGAAGATGGCTACACCTTC
d_gene: TRBD1
v_gene: TRBV5-1
j_gene: TRBJ1-2
abundance: medium-sized

CDR3aa: CASSAGTYNEQFF
CDR3nt: TGTGCCAGCAGCGCGGGGACTTACAATGAGCAGTTCTTC
d_gene: -
v_gene: TRBV9
j_gene: TRBJ2-1
abundance: -

CDR3aa: CASSVGTGDYNEQFF
CDR3nt: TGTGCCAGCAGCGTCGGGACAGGGGACTACAATGAGCAGTTCTTC
d_gene: TRBD1
v_gene: TRBV5-4
j_gene: TRBJ2-1
abundance: -

CDR3aa: CASSGDSYEQYF
CDR3nt: TGTGCCAGCAGCGGGGACAGCTACGAGCAGTACTTC
d_gene: TRBD1
v_gene: TRBV9
j_gene: TRBJ2-7
abundance: -

CDR3aa: CASRGQGADPRNTEAFF
CDR3nt: TGTGCCAGCAGAGGACAGGGGGCTGATCCTAGGAACACTGAAGCTTTCTTT
d_gene: TRBD1
v_gene: TRBV14
j_gene: TRBJ1-1
abundance: -

CDR3aa: CASSLRASGEQYF
CDR3nt: TGTGCCAGCAGCTTACGGGCTAGCGGGGAGCAGTACTTC
d_gene: TRBD2
v_gene: TRBV9
j_gene: TRBJ2-7
abundance: -

CDR3aa: CASSPQGYEQYF
CDR3nt: TGTGCCAGCAGCCCACAGGGCTACGAGCAGTACTTC
d_gene: -
v_gene: TRBV11-2
j_gene: TRBJ2-7
abundance: -

CDR3aa: CASSSSGLSYEQYF
CDR3nt: TGTGCCAGCAGCTCGAGCGGCCTCTCCTACGAGCAGTACTTC
d_gene: -
v_gene: TRBV13
j_gene: TRBJ2-7
abundance: -

CDR3aa: CATSRERASYEQYF
CDR3nt: TGTGCCACCAGCAGAGAAAGGGCCTCCTACGAGCAGTACTTC
d_gene: -
v_gene: TRBV15
j_gene: TRBJ2-7
abundance: -

CDR3aa: CASSVWDRPTDTQYF
CDR3nt: TGTGCCAGCAGTGTATGGGACAGACCCACAGATACGCAGTATTTT
d_gene: TRBD1
v_gene: TRBV2
j_gene: TRBJ2-3
abundance: -

CDR3aa: CASSVAPESYEQYF
CDR3nt: TGTGCCAGCAGCGTAGCCCCCGAATCCTACGAGCAGTACTTC
d_gene: -
v_gene: TRBV9
j_gene: TRBJ2-7
abundance: -

CDR3aa: CSVVQGMAEAFF
CDR3nt: TGCAGCGTTGTGCAGGGGATGGCTGAAGCTTTCTTT
d_gene: -
v_gene: TRBV29-1
j_gene: TRBJ1-1
abundance: -

CDR3aa: CASSEGRVNTGELFF
CDR3nt: TGCGCCAGCAGTGAGGGGAGGGTAAACACCGGGGAGCTGTTTTTT
d_gene: TRBD2
v_gene: TRBV10-2
j_gene: TRBJ2-2
abundance: -

CDR3aa: CASSLSGHWTQYF
CDR3nt: TGTGCCAGCAGTTTATCGGGGCATTGGACCCAGTACTTC
d_gene: -
v_gene: TRBV27
j_gene: TRBJ2-5
abundance: -

CDR3aa: CASSDPGQGPSGDGYTF
CDR3nt: TGTGCCAGCAGTGACCCGGGACAGGGTCCCTCCGGTGATGGCTACACCTTC
d_gene: TRBD1
v_gene: TRBV25-1
j_gene: TRBJ1-2
abundance: once